A single sample gave rise to the 28 T cell receptor beta chains below, sequenced in a study of T cells in localized non-small cell lung cancer (dated by TCRdb to the early 2020s). Libraries were made using the immunoSEQ multiplex PCR assay. TCRdb holds this immuneACCESS table with in-frame rearrangements only. Some clones are missing; in checked studies, unresolved V genes explain under half, and the rest has no known cause. The sample data list 1,700 or so clones, and roughly 33% of these were observed just once. The ten largest account for under 30% of the sample. This specimen consisted of normal lung tissue next to the tumor, obtained before any cancer treatment. These receptor sequences come from a female donor of 60 years or more with stage I lung adenocarcinoma.

The chain recombines TRBV5-1 with TRBJ2-3; 7 bases are shared with TRBD1. The V gene's germline CDR1 is SGHRS and CDR2 YFSETQ. The CDR3 is 15 amino acids. The junction had 7 bases not matched to a gene; V was cut back by 4 bases and J by 2 bases. CDR3 region: CASSRQGFLTDTQYF. CDR3 coding DNA: TGCGCCAGCAGCCGACAGGGTTTTCTCACAGATACGCAGTATTTT.

The chain joins TRBV11-3 to TRBJ1-4, with D possibly TRBD1 on 5 matching bases. The V end was cut by 2 bases, the J end by 0 bases, with 16 bases between. Germline CDR1 is SGHNT and CDR2 is YENEEA. This CDR3 spans 18 amino acids. The CDR3 loop reads CASSLRAGPLATNEKLFF. CDR3 bases: TGTGCCAGCAGCTTAAGGGCAGGGCCACTCGCAACTAATGAAAAACTGTTTTTT.

There are a few counts of this clone. V gene TRBV28 combines with J gene TRBJ2-7; TRBD2 agrees at 8 bases. After removal of 8 bases from V and 4 bases from J, the junction contained 16 bases not matched to a gene. Germline V gene sequence: CDR1 MDHEN, CDR2 SYDVKM. The CDR3 is 16 amino acids. The CDR3, as DNA: TGTGCCAGCCTATTTTCGGGCAGCGGGAGAAGGTACGAGCAGTACTTC. It yields the protein CASLFSGSGRRYEQYF.

This rearrangement joins TRBV6-7 to TRBJ2-1; 8 bases map to TRBD2. TRBV6-7 falls under the ORF class, with uncertain function. J was trimmed by 8 bases and V by 6 bases; bases with no gene match: 6. The CDR3 contains 13 residues. The CDR3 nucleotides are TGTGCCAGCAGACGCGAACTAGCGGATGAGCAGTTCTTC. Its protein is CASRRELADEQFF.

By share, this clone counts as medium-sized (0.01 to 0.1%). The chain joins TRBV11-3 to TRBJ1-2; possible D gene TRBD1, 5 bases. Trimming shortened V by 5 bases and J by 4 bases, and 20 bases separated the two germline ends. The CDR3 is 16 amino acids. Germline-derived CDR1 and CDR2 are SGHNT and YENEEA. Written as DNA, the CDR3 is TGTGCCAGCAGCCCCAGGGCGGCCGGGGCAGGCTATGGCTACACCTTC. Amino acids: CASSPRAAGAGYGYTF.

The J gene is TRBJ1-1, the V gene TRBV19, with D possibly TRBD1 on 5 matching bases. The germline V gene has CDR1 LNHDA and CDR2 SQIVND (reference sequence). Between the trimmed V and J ends, which lost 9 bases and 6 bases, there was a span of 14 bases. CDR3 length equals 12 residues. The CDR3 sequence is CASKGEVPEAFF. In nucleotides, the CDR3 is TGTGCCAGCAAAGGGGAGGTACCTGAAGCTTTCTTT.

The chain has TRBV9 and TRBJ1-2, with TRBD1 identical over 7 bases. There are 15 residues in the CDR3. The V and J ends lost 4 bases and 0 bases, in that order; junction bases with no gene match: 6. Per germline, CDR1 SGDLS and CDR2 YYNGEE. In DNA form, the CDR3 reads TGTGCCAGCAGCCAGGGGGGCAGGGCTAACTATGGCTACACCTTC. Amino acid sequence: CASSQGGRANYGYTF. Using reference TRBV9 and TRBJ1-2 for the parts outside the CDR3, the full variable domain is DSGVTQTPKHLITATGQRVTLRCSPRSGDLSVYWYQQSLDQGLQFLIQYYNGEERAKGNILERFSAQQFPDLHSELNLSSLELGDSALYFCASSQGGRANYGYTFGSGTRLTVV.

The gene calls are TRBV30 and TRBJ1-3; unclear D gene. From germline, CDR1 is GTSNPN and CDR2 SVGIG (reference sequence). CDR3 size: 13 residues. V gave up 2 bases and J gave up 6 bases, with 11 bases separating them. The CDR3 here is CAWSFWAENTIYF. The CDR3 DNA reads TGTGCCTGGAGTTTTTGGGCGGAAAACACCATATATTTT.

V usage is TRBV11-3 and J usage is TRBJ2-2, with D tentatively TRBD1 (6 bases). The germline CDR1 and CDR2 sequences are SGHNT and YENEEA. V shed 1 base and J shed 7 bases, with 13 bases lying between them. The CDR3 has 15 residues. Here the CDR3 DNA reads TGTGCCAGCAGCTTAGTTCTGGGGGCGTACGGGGAGCTGTTTTTT. Its translation: CASSLVLGAYGELFF.

V is TRBV5-1 and J is TRBJ2-3, with TRBD1 matching over 8 bases. V shed 2 bases and J 2 bases; nucleotides not matched to a gene: 4. Per the germline V gene, CDR1 is SGHRS and CDR2 is YFSETQ. This CDR3 spans 15 amino acids. The CDR3 nucleotides read TGCGCCAGCAGCTTCCGGGACAGGACCACAGATACGCAGTATTTT. Its translation is CASSFRDRTTDTQYF.

The chain employs TRBV6-8 and TRBJ1-1; D might be TRBD1 (5 bases). Per the germline V gene, CDR1 is MNHGY and CDR2 is SAAAGT. Trimming removed 7 bases from V and 7 bases from J, with 19 bases in between. The CDR3 covers 14 residues. CDR3 nucleotide sequence: TGTGCCAGCACAAGGGAACTAGGACAAGGTGAAGCTTTCTTT. This encodes CASTRELGQGEAFF.

The chain couples TRBV10-2 to TRBJ2-5, with 9 bases lining up with TRBD2. With V trimmed by 6 bases and J by 2 bases, 10 bases remained unmatched. From germline, CDR1 is WSHSY and CDR2 SAAADI. This CDR3 comprises 16 residues. CDR3 nucleotide sequence: TGCGCCAGCAGAACCGGGACTAGCAGCTTACAAGAGACCCAGTACTTC. It is translated as CASRTGTSSLQETQYF.

This clone is classed as medium-sized. J is TRBJ2-7 and V is TRBV11-3; 8 bases align to TRBD1. The CDR3 has 14 amino acids. The germline CDR1 and CDR2 sequences are SGHNT and YENEEA. After removal of 3 bases from V and 11 bases from J, the junction contained 12 bases not matched to a gene. This chain's CDR3 is CASSLEGQALREYF. The CDR3 region has the DNA TGTGCCAGCAGCTTGGAGGGACAGGCCCTCCGCGAGTACTTC.

A few counts support this clone. This chain connects TRBV29-1 to TRBJ1-4; TRBD1 is a possible D gene (6 bases). The CDR3 consists of 13 residues. Germline lookup yields CDR1 SQVTM and CDR2 ANQGSEA. V shed 4 bases and J shed 8 bases, with 14 bases lying between them. The CDR3 DNA sequence: TGCAGCGTTGTCGGCAGGGGAGGCGAAAAACTGTTTTTT. This translates into CSVVGRGGEKLFF. The full variable domain, with the rest looked up from reference TRBV29-1 and TRBJ1-4, is SAVISQKPSRDICQRGTSLTIQCQVDSQVTMMFWYRQQPGQSLTLIATANQGSEATYESGFVIDKFPISRPNLTFSTLTVSNMSPEDSSIYLCSVVGRGGEKLFFGSGTQLSVL.

J is TRBJ1-5 and V is TRBV6-8, with D perhaps TRBD1 (5 bases). The CDR3 is 15 amino acids. With 6 bases removed from V and 0 bases from J, the gap between germline ends came to 12 bases. In germline, CDR1 is MNHGY, CDR2 SAAAGT. The CDR3 DNA sequence: TGTGCCAGCAGAACCGACAGCAATAGCAATCAGCCCCAGCATTTT. It is translated as CASRTDSNSNQPQHF.

This clone is labeled as medium-sized. The rearrangement uses TRBV11-3 and TRBJ2-7; D not resolved. The germline V and J ends were trimmed by 1 base and 0 bases, with 10 bases remaining between them. Germline-derived CDR1 and CDR2 are SGHNT and YENEEA. The CDR3 contains 15 residues. The CDR3 DNA reads as TGTGCCAGCAGCTTAGGTCCCAGGAGCTCCTACGAGCAGTACTTC. Translation gives CASSLGPRSSYEQYF.

The chain joins TRBV9 to TRBJ2-3; D is uncertain. The ends were cut back, 0 bases at V and 2 bases at J, with 16 bases in the middle. Germline values: CDR1 SGDLS, CDR2 YYNGEE. CDR3 size: 17 residues. The CDR3 sequence: CASSVEENYLYTDTQYF. The CDR3 DNA sequence: TGTGCCAGCAGCGTAGAAGAGAACTATCTTTACACAGATACGCAGTATTTT. Together with reference TRBV9 and TRBJ2-3, the CDR3 gives the full variable domain: DSGVTQTPKHLITATGQRVTLRCSPRSGDLSVYWYQQSLDQGLQFLIQYYNGEERAKGNILERFSAQQFPDLHSELNLSSLELGDSALYFCASSVEENYLYTDTQYFGPGTRLTVL.

The chain combines TRBV11-3 with TRBJ2-5; 9 positions match TRBD1. The J segment lost 5 bases and the V segment lost 3 bases, leaving 7 bases of the junction unmatched. Germline CDR1 and CDR2: SGHNT and YENEEA. The CDR3 loop spans 15 amino acids. The CDR3 coding sequence is TGTGCCAGCAGCTTTCAGCTTACAGGGGGCGAGACCCAGTACTTC. Translating gives CASSFQLTGGETQYF.

This clone is termed medium-sized (0.01 to 0.1%). The CDR3 is CASSLVGTDSYEQYF. The CDR3, as DNA: TGTGCCAGCAGCTTAGTCGGGACAGATTCCTACGAGCAGTACTTC. This sequence joins TRBV11-3 and TRBJ2-7; 7 bases are shared with TRBD1. CDR3 length: 15 residues. The trim removed 1 base at V and 1 base at J, leaving 4 bases unmatched. The germline CDR1 and CDR2 sequences are SGHNT and YENEEA.

The chain links TRBV6-4 to TRBJ1-3; no reliable D call. With 7 bases removed from V and 1 base from J, the gap between germline ends came to 14 bases. The length of the CDR3 is 15 residues. The V gene's germline CDR1 is MRHNA and CDR2 SNTAGT. CDR3 protein: CASTRKGSSGNTIYF. The CDR3 bases are TGTGCCAGCACCCGCAAAGGTAGTTCTGGAAACACCATATATTTT.

The J gene is TRBJ1-6, the V gene TRBV11-3; 9 bases align to TRBD1. The CDR3 runs 15 residues. From germline, CDR1 is SGHNT and CDR2 YENEEA. V gave up 3 bases and J gave up 8 bases; unmatched junction bases: 5. In DNA form, the CDR3 reads TGTGCCAGCAGCTTGAACAGGGGGCAGGATTCACCCCTCCACTTT. This gives the protein CASSLNRGQDSPLHF.

The CDR3: CASNPASYEQYF. Here the CDR3 DNA reads TGTGCCAGCAATCCTGCCTCCTACGAGCAGTACTTC. This chain joins TRBV9 and TRBJ2-7; the D is unclear. The germline gives CDR1 SGDLS, CDR2 YYNGEE. The ends were cut back, 6 bases at V and 0 bases at J, with 7 bases in the middle. The CDR3 has 12 residues.

J is TRBJ1-2 and V is TRBV19; 9 bases align to TRBD1. The V and J ends lost 10 bases and 2 bases, in that order; junction bases with no gene match: 11. Germline CDR1 LNHDA, CDR2 SQIVND (reference sequence). The CDR3 contains 15 residues. Here the CDR3 reads CATQHLGQGNYGYTF. The CDR3 coding sequence is TGTGCCACACAACATCTGGGACAGGGAAACTATGGCTACACCTTC.

This chain connects TRBV28 to TRBJ1-2; 9 bases map to TRBD1. Looked up from germline, CDR1 is MDHEN and CDR2 is SYDVKM. CDR3 length: 15 amino acids. The trim removed 4 bases at V and 3 bases at J, leaving 6 bases unmatched. The CDR3 coding sequence is TGTGCCAGCAGTTACCGGGACAGGGCAGACTATGGCTACACCTTC. Translation: CASSYRDRADYGYTF.

This clone has only a few counts. This chain joins TRBV6-8 and TRBJ2-2; D uncertain. This CDR3 has 14 amino acids. V was shortened by 4 bases and J by 7 bases, with 13 bases between the two germline ends. Germline CDR1 MNHGY, CDR2 SAAAGT. The CDR3 here is CASSFIGLNGELFF. Written as DNA, the CDR3 is TGTGCCAGCAGTTTTATAGGGTTGAACGGGGAGCTGTTTTTT.

DNA of the CDR3: TGTGCTAGTGGTTTGGCCTACTTAGGGGGGAATCAGCCCCAGCATTTT. Translated, it gives CASGLAYLGGNQPQHF. The J gene is TRBJ1-5, the V gene TRBV12-5, with D tentatively TRBD1 (6 bases). Germline CDR1 reads LGHNT; CDR2 reads FRNRAP. The CDR3 spans 16 residues. Trimming removed 1 base at V and 4 bases at J, with 14 bases between.

The CDR3: CATGGSPLYEQYF. In DNA form, the CDR3 reads TGTGCCACCGGGGGGTCGCCCCTCTACGAGCAGTACTTC. The chain has TRBV19 and TRBJ2-7; 7 nucleotides line up with TRBD2. This CDR3 comprises 13 residues. Trimming removed 10 bases from V and 3 bases from J; junction bases left unmatched: 9. Germline V gene data show CDR1 as LNHDA and CDR2 as SQIVND (reference sequence).

The chain links TRBV6-8 to TRBJ2-7; D perhaps matches TRBD2 (6 bases). The ends were cut back, 6 bases at V and 3 bases at J, with 18 bases in the middle. Germline V gene data show CDR1 as MNHGY and CDR2 as SAAAGT. The CDR3 loop spans 15 amino acids. CDR3 sequence reads: CASSHGGVRFYEQYF. Written as DNA, the CDR3 is TGTGCCAGCAGCCACGGAGGGGTAAGATTCTACGAGCAGTACTTC.